A selection of T cell receptor beta chains follows, all from one sample in a study of neoadjuvant anti-PD-1 for oral cavity cancer. Method: immunoSEQ multiplex PCR; TCRdb's copy keeps in-frame clones and lacks some. This sample has 60,000 to 75,000 clones; approximately 80% occur once, and the top ten carry 2.5% to 3%. The source material was PBMCs, sampled before nivolumab (anti-PD-1) treatment. The receptors derive from a person aged 35-80 years with oral cavity squamous cell carcinoma. Each CDR3 is given with its conserved first and last residue. The D gene is left open where the match is weak. A clone size is listed for some rows: how often the clone was seen (once, few, many), or a class if it is expanded.

abundance: few; v_gene: TRBV6-4; d_gene: TRBD2; j_gene: TRBJ2-7; CDR3nt: TGTGCCAGCAGTGTTACAGCGGGAGGTCGCGAGCAGTACTTC; CDR3aa: CASSVTAGGREQYF
abundance: -; v_gene: TRBV5-1; d_gene: TRBD2; j_gene: TRBJ2-3; CDR3nt: TGCGCCAGCAGTTCGGCGTCTAGCGGGGGTTGGACAGATACGCAGTATTTT; CDR3aa: CASSSASSGGWTDTQYF
abundance: -; v_gene: TRBV5-5; d_gene: TRBD2; j_gene: TRBJ2-3; CDR3nt: TGTGCCAGCAGCTCGGGACTAGCGGGAGGGAAGGCCCTCACAGATACGCAGTATTTT; CDR3aa: CASSSGLAGGKALTDTQYF
abundance: -; v_gene: TRBV18; d_gene: -; j_gene: TRBJ1-1; CDR3nt: TGTGCCAGCTCACCTCTACAGAGAGCGGACACTGAAGCTTTCTTT; CDR3aa: CASSPLQRADTEAFF
abundance: -; v_gene: TRBV5-1; d_gene: -; j_gene: TRBJ1-4; CDR3nt: TGCGCCAGCAAACAGGGCGGGAATGAAAAACTGTTTTTT; CDR3aa: CASKQGGNEKLFF
abundance: -; v_gene: TRBV30; d_gene: -; j_gene: TRBJ2-5; CDR3nt: TGTGCCTGGGTGGGAGGACCGGCGGAGACCCAGTACTTC; CDR3aa: CAWVGGPAETQYF
abundance: -; v_gene: TRBV11-2; d_gene: -; j_gene: TRBJ1-6; CDR3nt: TGTGCCAGCAGCTCCAATACAGGGACACCCCTCCACTTT; CDR3aa: CASSSNTGTPLHF
abundance: -; v_gene: TRBV29-1; d_gene: -; j_gene: TRBJ2-7; CDR3nt: TGCAGCGTCGCCCCCAGCGGGTTAAAGTTCTACGAGCAGTACTTC; CDR3aa: CSVAPSGLKFYEQYF
abundance: -; v_gene: TRBV29-1; d_gene: TRBD2; j_gene: TRBJ2-1; CDR3nt: TGCAGCCTCAGCGGGAGGGCCGGAGTGTCCTACAATGAGCAGTTCTTC; CDR3aa: CSLSGRAGVSYNEQFF
abundance: few; v_gene: TRBV19; d_gene: TRBD1; j_gene: TRBJ1-2; CDR3nt: TGTGCCAGTAGTTTGACAGGGGATTATGGCTACACCTTC; CDR3aa: CASSLTGDYGYTF
abundance: -; v_gene: TRBV5-1; d_gene: -; j_gene: TRBJ2-5; CDR3nt: TGCGCCAGCAGCTTGGGTGTCGGGAAAGAGACCCAGTACTTC; CDR3aa: CASSLGVGKETQYF
abundance: -; v_gene: TRBV5-4; d_gene: -; j_gene: TRBJ2-2; CDR3nt: TGTGCCAGCAGCTTGTCCGGGAAGAACACCGGGGAGCTGTTTTTT; CDR3aa: CASSLSGKNTGELFF
abundance: -; v_gene: TRBV7-9; d_gene: -; j_gene: TRBJ2-3; CDR3nt: TGTGCCAGCAGGTGGATCACAGATACGCAGTATTTT; CDR3aa: CASRWITDTQYF
abundance: few; v_gene: TRBV6-4; d_gene: TRBD2; j_gene: TRBJ2-1; CDR3nt: TGTGCCAGCAGTGAAACGGTCGGGGGGGCTGAGCAGTTCTTC; CDR3aa: CASSETVGGAEQFF
abundance: -; v_gene: TRBV27; d_gene: -; j_gene: TRBJ1-5; CDR3nt: TGTGCCAGCAGCGATCCGGGCTCGAATCAGCCCCAGCATTTT; CDR3aa: CASSDPGSNQPQHF
abundance: -; v_gene: TRBV14; d_gene: TRBD1; j_gene: TRBJ1-1; CDR3nt: TGTGCCAGCTCGGACAGGCGCACTGAAGCTTTCTTT; CDR3aa: CASSDRRTEAFF
abundance: -; v_gene: TRBV7-6; d_gene: -; j_gene: TRBJ1-4; CDR3nt: TGTGCCAGCAGAGAGGGGGCAACTAATGAAAAACTGTTTTTT; CDR3aa: CASREGATNEKLFF
abundance: -; v_gene: TRBV12-5; d_gene: TRBD1; j_gene: TRBJ2-7; CDR3nt: TGTGCTAGTGGACAGGGACAGGGCCGAAAACCAACCTACGAGCAGTACTTC; CDR3aa: CASGQGQGRKPTYEQYF
abundance: -; v_gene: TRBV6-4; d_gene: TRBD2; j_gene: TRBJ2-1; CDR3nt: TGTGCCAGCACCCTAGGGGAGGGGAATGGCGAGCAGTTCTTC; CDR3aa: CASTLGEGNGEQFF
abundance: -; v_gene: TRBV29-1; d_gene: TRBD1; j_gene: TRBJ2-3; CDR3nt: TGCAGCTCGACAGGGGTCACCACAGGTACGCAGTATTTT; CDR3aa: CSSTGVTTGTQYF
abundance: once; v_gene: TRBV2; d_gene: -; j_gene: TRBJ2-1; CDR3nt: TGTGCCGGGGCCGGAGCGGACTACAATGAGCAGTTCTTC; CDR3aa: CAGAGADYNEQFF
abundance: -; v_gene: TRBV6-1; d_gene: TRBD1; j_gene: TRBJ1-3; CDR3nt: TGTGCCAGCAGGCAGACAGGGACCGGAAACACCATATATTTT; CDR3aa: CASRQTGTGNTIYF
abundance: few; v_gene: TRBV7-2; d_gene: TRBD2; j_gene: TRBJ2-2; CDR3nt: TGTGCCAGCAGCTTGCTAAGCGGGGGGGCAACCGGGGAGCTGTTTTTT; CDR3aa: CASSLLSGGATGELFF
abundance: -; v_gene: TRBV11-2; d_gene: TRBD1; j_gene: TRBJ2-3; CDR3nt: TGTGCCAGCAGCACACGACAGGGGGCGAACACAGATACGCAGTATTTT; CDR3aa: CASSTRQGANTDTQYF
abundance: few; v_gene: TRBV7-9; d_gene: TRBD2; j_gene: TRBJ2-7; CDR3nt: TGTGCCAGCAGCTTAGCCGGGACTAGCAACGAGCAGTACTTC; CDR3aa: CASSLAGTSNEQYF
abundance: -; v_gene: TRBV18; d_gene: TRBD2; j_gene: TRBJ2-1; CDR3nt: TGTGCCAGCTCACCACGAGCGGGGGACGATGAGCAGTTCTTC; CDR3aa: CASSPRAGDDEQFF
abundance: -; v_gene: TRBV5-1; d_gene: -; j_gene: TRBJ2-5; CDR3nt: TGCGCCAGCAGCTTAAGGCCGGGGAGGCTGAGAGAGACCCAGTACTTC; CDR3aa: CASSLRPGRLRETQYF
abundance: -; v_gene: TRBV11-3; d_gene: -; j_gene: TRBJ2-1; CDR3nt: TGTGCCAGCAGCCTTCGGTACAGGGATACGGGGTCCAATGAGCAGTTCTTC; CDR3aa: CASSLRYRDTGSNEQFF
abundance: -; v_gene: TRBV5-1; d_gene: -; j_gene: TRBJ2-7; CDR3nt: TGCGCCAGCAGCTTGGCCACGACAGAAACCGAGCAGTACTTC; CDR3aa: CASSLATTETEQYF
abundance: -; v_gene: TRBV5-1; d_gene: -; j_gene: TRBJ2-7; CDR3nt: TGCGCCAGCAGCTTGGGGTCGGCTGGGGGCTTAAACGAGCAGTACTTC; CDR3aa: CASSLGSAGGLNEQYF
abundance: -; v_gene: TRBV18; d_gene: TRBD1; j_gene: TRBJ1-5; CDR3nt: TGTGCCAGCTCACCCAGACAGGGCCGCCGGAATCAGCCCCAGCATTTT; CDR3aa: CASSPRQGRRNQPQHF
abundance: -; v_gene: TRBV5-1; d_gene: TRBD2; j_gene: TRBJ2-1; CDR3nt: TGCGCCAGCAGCTTGGTTAGCGGGGGGGCAGGCAATGAGCAGTTCTTC; CDR3aa: CASSLVSGGAGNEQFF
abundance: -; v_gene: TRBV5-1; d_gene: TRBD2; j_gene: TRBJ2-1; CDR3nt: TGCGCCAGCAGCTTCACTAGCGGGAGTGGCAATGAGCAGTTCTTC; CDR3aa: CASSFTSGSGNEQFF
abundance: once; v_gene: TRBV18; d_gene: -; j_gene: TRBJ2-1; CDR3nt: TGTGCCAGCTCACCGAAAGATGAGCAGTTCTTC; CDR3aa: CASSPKDEQFF
abundance: -; v_gene: TRBV5-1; d_gene: -; j_gene: TRBJ2-3; CDR3nt: TGCGCCAGCAGCTTGGAAACCCCCACAGATACGCAGTATTTT; CDR3aa: CASSLETPTDTQYF
abundance: few; v_gene: TRBV7-9; d_gene: TRBD1; j_gene: TRBJ1-2; CDR3nt: TGTGCCAGCAGCTCACGGACAGGGGGCAGTGATGGCTACACCTTC; CDR3aa: CASSSRTGGSDGYTF
abundance: -; v_gene: TRBV29-1; d_gene: TRBD2; j_gene: TRBJ2-3; CDR3nt: TGCAGCGCAGCATCAGCGGGGGCCCAAAATACGCAGTATTTT; CDR3aa: CSAASAGAQNTQYF
abundance: -; v_gene: TRBV7-2; d_gene: -; j_gene: TRBJ2-7; CDR3nt: TGTGCCAGCAGCTTAGGGCAGGGAAGAGCTCCCGCGATGGACGAGCAGTACTTC; CDR3aa: CASSLGQGRAPAMDEQYF
abundance: -; v_gene: TRBV5-1; d_gene: TRBD1; j_gene: TRBJ2-7; CDR3nt: TGCGCCAGCAGCGCGACAGGGGGCCGCTACGAGCAGTACTTC; CDR3aa: CASSATGGRYEQYF
abundance: once; v_gene: TRBV5-1; d_gene: -; j_gene: TRBJ2-2; CDR3nt: TGCGCCAGCAGCACCATACGGGGTAGCGCCGGGGAGCTGTTTTTT; CDR3aa: CASSTIRGSAGELFF
abundance: -; v_gene: TRBV5-1; d_gene: TRBD2; j_gene: TRBJ2-3; CDR3nt: TGCGCCAGCAGCTTGCTAGCGGGGGGCCACCAAAGCACAGATACGCAGTATTTT; CDR3aa: CASSLLAGGHQSTDTQYF
abundance: -; v_gene: TRBV18; d_gene: -; j_gene: TRBJ1-2; CDR3nt: TGTGCCAGCTCACCTTTCCCCCGCCTGTCGGACTATGGCTACACCTTC; CDR3aa: CASSPFPRLSDYGYTF
abundance: -; v_gene: TRBV14; d_gene: -; j_gene: TRBJ1-6; CDR3nt: TGTGCCAGCAGCCAAGGTCGTACTTCACCCCTCCACTTT; CDR3aa: CASSQGRTSPLHF
abundance: -; v_gene: TRBV4-1; d_gene: -; j_gene: TRBJ2-1; CDR3nt: TGCGCCAGCAGCCTTACCGGGACCTACAATGAGCAGTTCTTC; CDR3aa: CASSLTGTYNEQFF
abundance: -; v_gene: TRBV5-5; d_gene: -; j_gene: TRBJ2-2; CDR3nt: TGTGCCAGCAGCTTCGCCACCGGGGAGCTGTTTTTT; CDR3aa: CASSFATGELFF
abundance: -; v_gene: TRBV7-2; d_gene: TRBD1; j_gene: TRBJ1-4; CDR3nt: TGTGCCAGCAGCTTACAGGGGGGGAATGAAAAACTGTTTTTT; CDR3aa: CASSLQGGNEKLFF
abundance: -; v_gene: TRBV27; d_gene: -; j_gene: TRBJ1-6; CDR3nt: TGTGCCAGCAGTTTATTATGGACAAAAAATTCACCCCTCCACTTT; CDR3aa: CASSLLWTKNSPLHF
abundance: -; v_gene: TRBV19; d_gene: -; j_gene: TRBJ2-1; CDR3nt: TGTGCCAGTAGTCCTCCTGAGACTAGCTACAATGAGCAGTTCTTC; CDR3aa: CASSPPETSYNEQFF
abundance: -; v_gene: TRBV27; d_gene: TRBD1; j_gene: TRBJ2-7; CDR3nt: TGTGCCAGCAGTTTATCGGGGACAGGCCCCTACGAGCAGTACTTC; CDR3aa: CASSLSGTGPYEQYF
abundance: -; v_gene: TRBV10-2; d_gene: -; j_gene: TRBJ1-1; CDR3nt: TGCGCCAGCTCCCTGGGGTCCCAGAACACTGAAGCTTTCTTT; CDR3aa: CASSLGSQNTEAFF
abundance: -; v_gene: TRBV28; d_gene: -; j_gene: TRBJ2-7; CDR3nt: TGTGCCAGCAGTTTAGTTGCCCTCCTCTCCTACGAGCAGTACTTC; CDR3aa: CASSLVALLSYEQYF
abundance: -; v_gene: TRBV29-1; d_gene: -; j_gene: TRBJ2-5; CDR3nt: TGCAGCGTTGAAGGGTCTGGGGTCGGAGAGACCCAGTACTTC; CDR3aa: CSVEGSGVGETQYF
abundance: -; v_gene: TRBV19; d_gene: TRBD1; j_gene: TRBJ2-2; CDR3nt: TGTGCCAGTAGCAGGGGGACCAACACCGGGGAGCTGTTTTTT; CDR3aa: CASSRGTNTGELFF
abundance: -; v_gene: TRBV5-1; d_gene: TRBD2; j_gene: TRBJ2-1; CDR3nt: TGCGCCAGCAGCTTGGGTAGCGGGCTGTACAATGAGCAGTTCTTC; CDR3aa: CASSLGSGLYNEQFF
abundance: -; v_gene: TRBV5-1; d_gene: -; j_gene: TRBJ1-2; CDR3nt: TGCGCCAGCAGCTTTAGAGGGGGTAGCTATGGCTACACCTTC; CDR3aa: CASSFRGGSYGYTF
abundance: -; v_gene: TRBV30; d_gene: -; j_gene: TRBJ1-3; CDR3nt: TGTGCCTGGAGTGTTCTGTGGGGGTTGGAATCTGGAAACACCATATATTTT; CDR3aa: CAWSVLWGLESGNTIYF
abundance: once; v_gene: TRBV5-4; d_gene: -; j_gene: TRBJ1-4; CDR3nt: TGTGCCAGCAGCCCCCGGGGGCCTGGTGAAAAACTGTTTTTT; CDR3aa: CASSPRGPGEKLFF
abundance: -; v_gene: TRBV4-1; d_gene: TRBD2; j_gene: TRBJ2-7; CDR3nt: TGCGCCAGCAGCCAGTCAAGGGGGACTAGCTCCTACGAGCAGTACTTC; CDR3aa: CASSQSRGTSSYEQYF
abundance: -; v_gene: TRBV2; d_gene: -; j_gene: TRBJ2-7; CDR3nt: TGTGCCAGCAGTGAAGAGGGGGGAAGCTCCTACGAGCAGTACTTC; CDR3aa: CASSEEGGSSYEQYF
abundance: -; v_gene: TRBV6-5; d_gene: -; j_gene: TRBJ1-1; CDR3nt: TGTGCCAGCAGTTACTCCCGCTTGAACACTGAAGCTTTCTTT; CDR3aa: CASSYSRLNTEAFF